These 17 T cell receptor beta chains came from one sample sequenced in a study of blood T cell repertoires in COVID-19. Profiled with immunoSEQ multiplex PCR; TCRdb holds only in-frame clones, not every one. This sample has 85,000 to 130,000 clones, with 88% found just once. Material: peripheral blood. The receptors here all came from a woman in her sixties or seventies with acute or convalescent COVID-19.

V usage is TRBV30 and J usage is TRBJ2-3; D unresolved. Germline V CDR1 and CDR2: GTSNPN, SVGIG (reference sequence). The CDR3 spans 15 residues. V was clipped by 3 bases and J by 1 base, with 14 bases between them. The CDR3 DNA sequence: TGTGCCTGGAGGGCCTCCCTTGTGGGCACAGATACGCAGTATTTT. Protein: CAWRASLVGTDTQYF.

The chain joins TRBV7-2 to TRBJ2-7, with 14 positions matching TRBD2. The germline gives CDR1 SGHTA, CDR2 FQGNSA. The length of the CDR3 is 16 residues. V lost 4 bases, J lost 5 bases, and 7 bases stayed unmatched. The CDR3 loop is CASSSEGLAGVDEQYV. The CDR3 bases are TGTGCCAGCAGCTCCGAGGGACTAGCGGGAGTAGACGAGCAGTACGTC.

The chain is built from TRBV2 and TRBJ2-4; 7 positions match TRBD1. V lost 6 bases and J lost 0; bases outside the gene matches: 14. The CDR3 is 18 residues long. Germline loops: CDR1 SNHLY, CDR2 FYNNEI. CDR3 protein: CASRGDSPNEVAKNIQYF. The CDR3 DNA is TGTGCCAGCAGGGGGGACAGTCCAAACGAAGTAGCCAAAAACATTCAGTACTTC.

V and J are TRBV2 and TRBJ1-5; no reliable D call. Per germline, CDR1 SNHLY and CDR2 FYNNEI. V was cut by 8 bases and J by 3 bases, with 11 bases left in between. The CDR3 loop spans 13 amino acids. The CDR3, as DNA: TGTGCCAGCCTCGAGAGGGTCAATCAGCCCCAGCATTTT. This encodes CASLERVNQPQHF.

The rearrangement uses TRBV6-1 and TRBJ1-2, with 10 bases fitting TRBD1. Trimming removed 3 bases from V and 7 bases from J; junction bases left unmatched: 5. CDR1 MNHNS and CDR2 SASEGT come from the germline V gene. The CDR3 extends over 14 amino acids. The CDR3 sequence: CASSDRDRGGGYTF. The CDR3 DNA reads TGTGCCAGCAGTGACCGGGACAGGGGTGGTGGCTACACCTTC.

The V call is TRBV6-5, the J call TRBJ2-3; the match to TRBD2 covers 11 bases. CDR1 is MNHEY and CDR2 is SVGAGI in the germline V gene. Trimming at V came to 6 bases and at J to 2 bases, leaving 4 bases not matched to a gene. The CDR3 runs 15 residues. Here the CDR3 DNA reads TGTGCCAGCAGCCTGACTAGCGGGGACACAGATACGCAGTATTTT. This sequence encodes CASSLTSGDTDTQYF.

This sequence joins TRBV5-4 and TRBJ2-3, with D unresolved. This CDR3 is 12 amino acids long. Germline V gives CDR1 SGHNT, CDR2 YYREEE (reference sequence). V shed 1 base and J shed 9 bases, with 9 bases lying between them. In DNA form, the CDR3 reads TGTGCCAGCAGCTTGCCCCCCGGGACGCAGTATTTT. Residues: CASSLPPGTQYF.

The chain carries TRBV9 and TRBJ2-3; D uncertain. The V gene lost 4 bases and the J gene lost 2 bases, with 5 bases spanning the gap. The germline V gene has CDR1 SGDLS and CDR2 YYNGEE. This CDR3 comprises 12 residues. CDR3: CASSIHTDTQYF. Here the CDR3 DNA reads TGTGCCAGCAGCATACACACAGATACGCAGTATTTT.

The chain uses TRBV27 and TRBJ2-1; 10 bases fit TRBD2. The length of the CDR3 is 13 residues. With V trimmed by 8 bases and J by 8 bases, 6 bases remained unmatched. From germline, CDR1 is MNHEY and CDR2 SMNVEV (reference sequence). The DNA for the CDR3 is TGTGCCAGCTCCCTAGCGGGAGATCATGAGCAGTTCTTC. This codes for CASSLAGDHEQFF.

The chain joins TRBV7-8 to TRBJ1-1; D is possibly TRBD1 (6 bases). Trimming took off 1 base at V and 0 bases at J, with 18 bases between the two ends. Per germline, CDR1 SGHVS and CDR2 FQNEAQ. This CDR3 is 18 amino acids long. This CDR3 reads CASSLVGATNYMNTEAFF. The CDR3 DNA sequence: TGTGCCAGCAGCTTAGTGGGGGCCACTAACTACATGAACACTGAAGCTTTCTTT.

The chain links TRBV11-2 to TRBJ1-6; a weak D match, TRBD1 (5 bases). V shed 3 bases and J shed 9 bases, with 15 bases lying between them. Germline V gene data show CDR1 as SGHAT and CDR2 as FQNNGV. This CDR3 is built from 15 residues. The CDR3 loop reads CASSLQAGVISPLHF. The CDR3 DNA is TGTGCCAGCAGCTTGCAAGCGGGGGTGATTTCACCCCTCCACTTT.

The V and J genes are TRBV6-5 and TRBJ2-5; TRBD2 aligns across 7 bases. CDR1 and CDR2 from the germline V gene are MNHEY and SVGAGI. V lost 6 bases to trimming and J lost 5 bases; unmatched junction nucleotides: 9. This CDR3 has 14 amino acids. CDR3 protein: CASSVVAGRETQYF. CDR3 bases: TGTGCCAGCAGCGTAGTAGCGGGTCGGGAGACCCAGTACTTC.

This rearrangement joins TRBV3-1 (or the pseudogene TRBV3-2) to TRBJ1-6; 8 bases agree with TRBD1. V gave up 9 bases and J gave up 6 bases; unmatched junction bases: 7. CDR1 is LGHDT, CDR2 YNNKEL, per germline (reference sequence). The length of the CDR3 is 14 residues. The CDR3 region is CASRTGILNSPLHF. In nucleotides, the CDR3 is TGTGCCAGTCGGACAGGGATTCTTAATTCACCCCTCCACTTT.

V gene TRBV7-9 combines with J gene TRBJ2-1; no reliable D call. V was clipped by 5 bases and J by 4 bases, with 15 bases between them. The germline V gene encodes CDR1 SEHNR and CDR2 FQNEAQ (reference sequence). The CDR3 covers 15 residues. This CDR3 is CASSHLRLGYNEQFF. In DNA, the CDR3 is TGTGCCAGCAGCCACCTCCGTCTCGGGTACAATGAGCAGTTCTTC.

The V and J genes are TRBV19 and TRBJ1-1; 10 bases fit TRBD1. Germline CDR1 LNHDA, CDR2 SQIVND (reference sequence). The length of the CDR3 is 15 residues. V dropped 4 bases and J dropped 7; count of bases not matched to a gene: 9. Here the CDR3 DNA reads TGTGCCAGTAGTACCCGCCCGGACAGGGGGTATGAAGCTTTCTTT. Its translation is CASSTRPDRGYEAFF.

Points on this clone: The sample carries other DNA sequences with the same CDR3. The gene calls are TRBV7-3 and TRBJ2-5; tentative D call: TRBD2 (5 bases). Trimming took off 2 bases at V and 5 bases at J, with 9 bases between the two ends. CDR3 length equals 13 residues. CDR1 and CDR2 (germline): SGHTA, FQGTGA. Written as DNA, the CDR3 is TGTGCCAGCAGCTTAGGAGGACTGGAGACCCAGTACTTC. Its translation is CASSLGGLETQYF. The variable domain in full, completed from reference TRBV7-3 and TRBJ2-5, reads GAGVSQTPSNKVTEKGKYVELRCDPISGHTALYWYRQSLGQGPEFLIYFQGTGAADDSGLPNDRFFAVRPEGSVSTLKIQRTERGDSAVYLCASSLGGLETQYFGPGTRLLVL.

This sequence joins TRBV7-2 and TRBJ1-5; 7 bases align to TRBD1. The CDR3 runs to 14 residues. Germline CDR1 and CDR2: SGHTA and FQGNSA. Unmatched junction bases numbered 4, after V lost 2 bases and J lost 6 bases. This CDR3 is CASSLSGGGQPQHF. In DNA form, the CDR3 reads TGTGCCAGCAGCTTATCAGGGGGTGGTCAGCCCCAGCATTTT.